This T cell receptor beta chain is from a study of CD8 T cells in Susac syndrome. With random hexamers, 0.5 to 1 ug RNA was reverse transcribed. immunoSEQ multiplex PCR amplified TCR beta CDR3 across 54 Vbeta, 13 Jbeta. TCRdb fed the immunoSEQ multiplex PCR reads into MiXCR, producing one record per CDR3 protein. The sample includes fewer than 200,000 distinct CDR3 sequences, 93% of them seen just once. Sequencing of TCR beta was performed on blood CD8+ T cells and on blood CD4+ T cells. Healthy donors, matched for age and sex, constituted the control group. TEMRA cells were FACS-enriched and CD8+ and CD4+ T cells negatively isolated. The clonotype originates from a human donor in good health. The sample taken for sequencing was CD4+ T cells from PBMCs.

The CDR3 DNA reads TGTGCCTGGAGTGTAAGCACAGGCTCGGGACAGTACTTC. Amino acid sequence: CAWSVSTGSGQYF. The V call is TRBV30, the J call TRBJ2-7, with D perhaps being TRBD1 or TRBD2 (5 bases each). Trimming took 0 bases from V and 10 from J, leaving 16 bases between them. CDR3 size: 13 residues. Germline CDR1 GTSNPN, CDR2 SVGIG (reference sequence).